The rows below give T cell receptor beta chains drawn from one sample of a study of T cell responses to AZD1222 COVID-19 vaccine. TCRdb's table, derived via immunoSEQ multiplex PCR, lists solely in-frame clones and lacks some. Among roughly 120,000 clones listed, about nine tenths were seen once. The sequenced sample was peripheral blood, obtained on day 0 of AZD1222 vaccination. Source of these receptors: an adult in good health. Both conserved end residues are part of each CDR3. The D gene is left open where the match is weak. Expanded clones get a size class; other rows say once, few or many, or leave the size out.

V gene: TRBV6-5; clone size: NA; J gene: TRBJ2-7; D gene: NA; CDR3 DNA: TGTGCCAGCATCCCGGGACACCTGTACGAGCAGTACTTC; CDR3 protein: CASIPGHLYEQYF
V gene: TRBV7-9; clone size: NA; J gene: TRBJ2-7; D gene: NA; CDR3 DNA: TGTGCCAGCAGCTTTAGCGTAACAGCTTACGAGCAGTACTTC; CDR3 protein: CASSFSVTAYEQYF
V gene: TRBV30; clone size: few; J gene: TRBJ2-7; D gene: NA; CDR3 DNA: TGTGCCTGGAGTGTAGGGGGGTACGAGCAGTACTTC; CDR3 protein: CAWSVGGYEQYF
V gene: TRBV7-6; clone size: NA; J gene: TRBJ1-4; D gene: TRBD1; CDR3 DNA: TGTGCCAGCAGCCTAAGGGGGCCGGGAGAAGAAAAACTGTTTTTT; CDR3 protein: CASSLRGPGEEKLFF
V gene: TRBV5-1; clone size: NA; J gene: TRBJ2-7; D gene: NA; CDR3 DNA: TGCGCCAGCAGCTTGGCGGGGGGCGGGAGACCATACGAGCAGTACTTC; CDR3 protein: CASSLAGGGRPYEQYF
V gene: TRBV5-5; clone size: NA; J gene: TRBJ1-5; D gene: TRBD1; CDR3 DNA: TGTGCCAGCAGCCCCGGACAGGACAATCAGCCCCAGCATTTT; CDR3 protein: CASSPGQDNQPQHF
V gene: TRBV5-6; clone size: NA; J gene: TRBJ1-4; D gene: TRBD1; CDR3 DNA: TGTGCCAGCAGCCCAGGACAGGCAACTAATGAAAAACTGTTTTTT; CDR3 protein: CASSPGQATNEKLFF
V gene: TRBV5-5; clone size: NA; J gene: TRBJ1-4; D gene: NA; CDR3 DNA: TGTGCCAGCGAGCAAACGGTTACAACTAATGAAAAACTGTTTTTT; CDR3 protein: CASEQTVTTNEKLFF
V gene: TRBV15; clone size: once; J gene: TRBJ2-7; D gene: NA; CDR3 DNA: TGTGCCACCAGCCCTTGGGTCAGGGGCAACGAGCAGTACTTC; CDR3 protein: CATSPWVRGNEQYF
V gene: TRBV18; clone size: NA; J gene: TRBJ2-2; D gene: NA; CDR3 DNA: TGTGCCAGCTCACCCCAGGCAGGGTTGACCGGGGAGCTGTTTTTT; CDR3 protein: CASSPQAGLTGELFF
V gene: TRBV7-9; clone size: NA; J gene: TRBJ2-7; D gene: NA; CDR3 DNA: TGTGCCAGCAGCTTATTAGGGGACAAGTCCTACGAGCAGTACTTC; CDR3 protein: CASSLLGDKSYEQYF
V gene: TRBV9; clone size: NA; J gene: TRBJ2-3; D gene: TRBD2; CDR3 DNA: TGTGCCAGCAGCCCCCAGAGCGGCGGGAGTAGACCCTCCACAGATACGCAGTATTTT; CDR3 protein: CASSPQSGGSRPSTDTQYF
V gene: TRBV28; clone size: NA; J gene: TRBJ2-1; D gene: NA; CDR3 DNA: TGTGCCAGCAGTTTTGGAGTCTATGAGCAGTTCTTC; CDR3 protein: CASSFGVYEQFF
V gene: TRBV5-1; clone size: NA; J gene: TRBJ2-2; D gene: NA; CDR3 DNA: TGCGCCAGCAGCTTGGGACTAGACACCGGGGAGCTGTTTTTT; CDR3 protein: CASSLGLDTGELFF
V gene: TRBV6-2/TRBV6-3; clone size: once; J gene: TRBJ2-3; D gene: NA; CDR3 DNA: TGTGCCAGCAGTTCCCCACCCCAGACAAGCCTGTCGGATACGCAGTATTTT; CDR3 protein: CASSSPPQTSLSDTQYF
V gene: TRBV30; clone size: NA; J gene: TRBJ2-7; D gene: TRBD1; CDR3 DNA: TGTGCCTGGAGTGGGGGGACAGAATCTGCCTACGAGCAGTACTTC; CDR3 protein: CAWSGGTESAYEQYF
V gene: TRBV9; clone size: NA; J gene: TRBJ1-2; D gene: NA; CDR3 DNA: TGTGCCAGCGGACTTGAAAAGGGACACTTACGCTACACCTTC; CDR3 protein: CASGLEKGHLRYTF
V gene: TRBV7-9; clone size: NA; J gene: TRBJ1-1; D gene: TRBD1; CDR3 DNA: TGTGCCACCAAATACGCAGGGGGCCGCATGAACACTGAAGCTTTCTTT; CDR3 protein: CATKYAGGRMNTEAFF
V gene: TRBV28; clone size: NA; J gene: TRBJ2-5; D gene: NA; CDR3 DNA: TGTGCCAGCAGTTTTGGGCAGGGGAGCCAAGAGACCCAGTACTTC; CDR3 protein: CASSFGQGSQETQYF
V gene: TRBV6-5; clone size: NA; J gene: TRBJ2-7; D gene: TRBD1; CDR3 DNA: TGTGCCAGCAGGTGGGACAGGGAGTCCTACGAGCAGTACTTC; CDR3 protein: CASRWDRESYEQYF
V gene: TRBV6-5; clone size: NA; J gene: TRBJ2-2; D gene: TRBD2; CDR3 DNA: TGTGCCAGCAGTTACGCACACTCGGGGGGCACCGGGGAGCTGTTTTTT; CDR3 protein: CASSYAHSGGTGELFF
V gene: TRBV29-1; clone size: NA; J gene: TRBJ2-1; D gene: NA; CDR3 DNA: TGCAGCGTAGTACAGAGCTCCTACAATGAGCAGTTCTTC; CDR3 protein: CSVVQSSYNEQFF
V gene: TRBV5-1; clone size: NA; J gene: TRBJ1-2; D gene: NA; CDR3 DNA: TGCGCCAGCAGCTTTGGAGGTAACTATGGCTACACCTTC; CDR3 protein: CASSFGGNYGYTF
V gene: TRBV9; clone size: NA; J gene: TRBJ2-2; D gene: NA; CDR3 DNA: TGTGCCAGCAGCGTAGACAGGAACACCGGGGAGCTGTTTTTT; CDR3 protein: CASSVDRNTGELFF
V gene: TRBV7-2; clone size: NA; J gene: TRBJ2-1; D gene: TRBD1; CDR3 DNA: TGTGCCAGCAGCTCCGGACAGGGACGCTTAGGAAATGAGCAGTTCTTC; CDR3 protein: CASSSGQGRLGNEQFF
V gene: TRBV19; clone size: once; J gene: TRBJ2-1; D gene: NA; CDR3 DNA: TGTGCCAGTAGTATTTTGGGGGAGTGGTCGGATGAGCAGTTCTTC; CDR3 protein: CASSILGEWSDEQFF
V gene: TRBV1; clone size: NA; J gene: TRBJ2-2; D gene: NA; CDR3 DNA: TGCACCAGCAGCGGGGTGGTGGGAAGCGGGGAGCTGTTTTTT; CDR3 protein: CTSSGVVGSGELFF
V gene: TRBV5-1; clone size: NA; J gene: TRBJ2-1; D gene: NA; CDR3 DNA: TGCGCCAGCAGCTTGGCGGGACTTTCCTACAATGAGCAGTTCTTC; CDR3 protein: CASSLAGLSYNEQFF
V gene: TRBV11-2; clone size: NA; J gene: TRBJ2-7; D gene: NA; CDR3 DNA: TGTGCCAGCAGCTTTCGAGGAAACGAGCAGTACTTC; CDR3 protein: CASSFRGNEQYF
V gene: TRBV19; clone size: NA; J gene: TRBJ2-1; D gene: NA; CDR3 DNA: TGTGCCAGTAGTACCCTACTAGCAGGTTCCTACAATGAGCAGTTCTTC; CDR3 protein: CASSTLLAGSYNEQFF
V gene: TRBV7-6; clone size: NA; J gene: TRBJ2-3; D gene: NA; CDR3 DNA: TGTGCCACTTCAAGGGGTGCCACAGATACGCAGTATTTT; CDR3 protein: CATSRGATDTQYF